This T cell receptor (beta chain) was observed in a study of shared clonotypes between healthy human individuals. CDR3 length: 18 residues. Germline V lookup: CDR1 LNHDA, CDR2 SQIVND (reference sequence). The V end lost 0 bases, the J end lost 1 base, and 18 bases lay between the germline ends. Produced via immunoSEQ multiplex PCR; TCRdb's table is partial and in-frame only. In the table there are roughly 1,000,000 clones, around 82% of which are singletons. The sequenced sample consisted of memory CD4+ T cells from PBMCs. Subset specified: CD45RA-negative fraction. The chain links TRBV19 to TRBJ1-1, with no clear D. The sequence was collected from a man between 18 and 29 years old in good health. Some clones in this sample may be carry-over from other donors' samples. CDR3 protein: CASSIETWRGFQNTEAFF. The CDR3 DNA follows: TGTGCCAGTAGTATAGAGACATGGCGGGGTTTTCAGAACACTGAAGCTTTCTTT.